This T cell receptor (beta chain) was obtained from a study of OX40 agonist ivuxolimab in advanced cancers. After removal of 4 bases from V and 4 bases from J, the junction contained 5 bases not matched to a gene. The CDR3 covers 14 residues. CDR1 SGHTA and CDR2 FQGNSA come from the germline V gene. A note on this clone: What it binds is not known.

Some clones are missing from TCRdb's copy, which holds only in-frame ones; the method was immunoSEQ multiplex PCR. The data show some 95,000 clones, with roughly 84% seen just once and less than 5% held by the top ten. Overall study results and limits: The study found among the lowest clonal expansion in partial responders at 0.1-3.0 mg/kg. Antigen specificity remained undetermined for the expanded peripheral T cells.

Blood specimens came from baseline, cycle 4 day 1, and cycle 7 day 1. This TCR was recovered from an adult with an advanced solid tumor such as melanoma, head and neck, liver or kidney cancer. Sample: CD4+ or CD8+ T cells sorted from blood, taken in a trial of the OX40 agonist ivuxolimab. V is TRBV7-2 and J is TRBJ2-3; 7 bases align to TRBD1. The CDR3 here is CASSYGQDPDTQYF. CDR3 coding DNA: TGTGCCAGCAGCTACGGACAGGACCCAGATACGCAGTATTTT.